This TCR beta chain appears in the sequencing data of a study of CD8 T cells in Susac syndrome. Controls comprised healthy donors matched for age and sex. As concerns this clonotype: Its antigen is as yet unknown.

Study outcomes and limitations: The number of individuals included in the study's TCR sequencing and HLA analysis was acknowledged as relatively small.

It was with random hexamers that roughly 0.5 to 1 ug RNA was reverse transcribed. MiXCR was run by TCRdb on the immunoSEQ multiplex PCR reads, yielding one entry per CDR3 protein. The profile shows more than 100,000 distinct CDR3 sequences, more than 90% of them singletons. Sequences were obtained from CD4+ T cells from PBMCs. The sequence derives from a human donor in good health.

The CDR3 DNA sequence: TGCGCCAGCAGCTATAACTCACCGTCTGTATCGAAAGAGACCCAGTACTTC. Translating it yields CASSYNSPSVSKETQYF. The chain is built from TRBV5-1 and TRBJ2-5, with no clear D. Germline-derived CDR1 and CDR2 are SGHRS and YFSETQ. V was cut by 3 bases and J by 3 bases, with 21 bases left in between. CDR3 length: 17 amino acids.